One and the same sample provided the 9 T cell receptor beta chains below, sequenced in a study of cytomegalovirus exposure and HLA in healthy donors. Amplification used 60 Vbeta primers and 13 Jbeta primers. Clones were sequenced by immunoSEQ multiplex PCR, and TCRdb holds only the in-frame ones, with some missing. The repertoire holds 150,000 to 200,000 clones, with under 85% as singletons. Input material: PBMCs. These TCRs come from a woman in her twenties or thirties in good health and CMV-seronegative.

This chain connects TRBV21-1 to TRBJ1-2; whether TRBD1, the table's D call, matches the DNA was not checked. TRBV21-1 is labeled a pseudogene. The CDR3 extends over 16 amino acids. The CDR3 DNA follows: TGTGCCAGCAGCAAAGGGGCGGCAGGGCTAAACTATGGCTACCCCTTC. This gives the protein CASSKGAAGLNYGYPF.

The rearrangement joins TRBV4-1 to TRBJ1-2; tentative D call: TRBD1 (6 bases). There are 20 residues in the CDR3. Deletions cut 6 bases from V and 3 bases from J, with 32 bases between. In germline, CDR1 is MGHRA, CDR2 YSYEKL. The CDR3 sequence: CASRPHTKEGHQGIYYGYTF. In DNA form, the CDR3 reads TGCGCCAGCAGGCCACATACTAAAGAGGGTCACCAGGGGATTTACTATGGCTACACCTTC.

This chain joins TRBV30 and TRBJ1-1; possible D gene TRBD1, 5 bases. V lost 1 base and J 4 bases, leaving 10 bases between the germline ends. The germline gives CDR1 GTSNPN, CDR2 SVGIG (reference sequence). CDR3 length: 13 amino acids. DNA of the CDR3: TGTGCCTGGAGTGAAGGGGTGGGCACTGAAGCTTTCTTT. Translation gives CAWSEGVGTEAFF.

This chain joins TRBV4-2 and TRBJ1-1, with TRBD1 identical over 9 bases. The CDR3 is 16 residues long. Losses at the gene ends were 2 bases for V and 0 bases for J; bases not matched to a gene: 4. The germline gives CDR1 LGHNA, CDR2 YNFKEQ. Here the CDR3 DNA reads TGTGCCAGCAGCCAAATGGGGACAGGGTTGAACACTGAAGCTTTCTTT. The encoded protein is CASSQMGTGLNTEAFF.

This sequence joins TRBV30 and TRBJ1-5; D gene ambiguous. V lost 0 bases to trimming and J lost 3 bases, with 15 bases between them. The CDR3 is 16 residues long. CDR1 and CDR2 from the germline V gene are GTSNPN and SVGIG (reference sequence). The CDR3 region is CAWSVSNRADNQPQHF. The CDR3, as DNA: TGTGCCTGGAGTGTAAGTAATCGAGCGGACAATCAGCCCCAGCATTTT.

J is TRBJ1-2 and V is TRBV5-4; D might be TRBD1 (6 bases). V was clipped by 0 bases and J by 6 bases, with 15 bases between them. CDR1 is SGHNT and CDR2 is YYREEE in the germline V gene (reference sequence). This CDR3 has 15 amino acids. CDR3 loop: CASSLALRTGNGYTF. CDR3 bases: TGTGCCAGCAGCTTGGCCCTTCGTACAGGGAATGGCTACACCTTC.

The chain uses TRBV7-2 and TRBJ2-7, with 7 bases that match TRBD2. With V trimmed by 2 bases and J by 7 bases, 2 bases remained unmatched. The CDR3 is 12 residues long. Germline V gene lookup returns CDR1 SGHTA and CDR2 FQGNSA. The CDR3 loop is CASSLTGGEQYF. CDR3 bases: TGTGCCAGCAGCTTAACGGGGGGTGAGCAGTACTTC.

This chain uses TRBV7-9 with TRBJ2-7; 8 bases map to TRBD2. In germline, CDR1 is SEHNR, CDR2 FQNEAQ (reference sequence). V shed 5 bases and J 4 bases; nucleotides not matched to a gene: 7. The CDR3 has 14 residues. The CDR3 nucleotides are TGTGCCAGCAGCCCTTCGGGAGGGCGATACGAGCAGTACTTC. Protein sequence: CASSPSGGRYEQYF.

Note on this clone: An end of the junction does not agree with germline; a read error may underlie this. V gene TRBV7-2 combines with J gene TRBJ2-5, with D possibly being TRBD2 (6 bases). Germline V CDR1 and CDR2: SGHTA, FQGNSA. The CDR3 spans 14 residues. The CDR3 DNA sequence: TGTGCCAACAGCTTTCGACTAGTTGGAGAGACCCAGTACTTC. Protein: CANSFRLVGETQYF.